This T cell receptor (beta chain) was observed in a study of cytotoxic CD8 clonotypes in ibrutinib-treated CLL. Study details: The cohort had 10 to 11 relapsed/refractory and approximately 15 treatment-naive patients, around 18 IGHV unmutated.

Overall study results and limits: Circulating CD8+ T-cell counts were tracked by baseline clonality, which exceeded that of age-matched healthy donors.

Points on this clone: Antigen unknown.

This table comes from immunoSEQ multiplex PCR, and its TCRdb copy is limited to in-frame clones, with some not included. The sample lists 330,000 or so clones, over 60% occurring once. Trimming took off 2 bases at V and 0 bases at J, with 8 bases between the two ends. The CDR3 has 14 amino acids. Germline CDR1 and CDR2: MNHEY and SMNVEV (reference sequence). The sequence came from a human donor with chronic lymphocytic leukemia. V is TRBV27 and J is TRBJ2-7; no clear D gene. Sequenced here: PBMCs, sampled after 36 months of ibrutinib treatment. In DNA form, the CDR3 reads TGTGCCAGCAGTTTAGTACAGCACTCCTACGAGCAGTACTTC. It encodes CASSLVQHSYEQYF.